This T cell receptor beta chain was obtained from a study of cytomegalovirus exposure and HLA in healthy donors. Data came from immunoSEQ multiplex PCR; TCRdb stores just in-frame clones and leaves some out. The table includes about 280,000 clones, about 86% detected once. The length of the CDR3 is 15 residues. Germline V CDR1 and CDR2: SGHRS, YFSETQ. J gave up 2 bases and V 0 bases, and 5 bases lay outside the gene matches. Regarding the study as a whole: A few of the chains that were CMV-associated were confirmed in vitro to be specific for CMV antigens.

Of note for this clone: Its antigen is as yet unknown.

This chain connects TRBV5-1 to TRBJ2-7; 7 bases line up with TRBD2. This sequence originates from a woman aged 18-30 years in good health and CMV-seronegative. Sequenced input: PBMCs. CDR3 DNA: TGCGCCAGCAGCTTGGTGGCAGGGAGGGCCTACGAGCAGTACTTC. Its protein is CASSLVAGRAYEQYF.